The sequence of this T cell receptor beta chain was determined in a study of CD8 T cells in ankylosing spondylitis. Study-wide points: Disease-linked clones bore a CD8+ phenotype, appearing relatively rarely in peripheral blood.

Notes on this clonotype: Its antigen is currently unknown. Possible read error: a much larger clone is one base away.

The CDR3 sequence is 14 residues long. MiXCR, run by TCRdb on the 5' RACE reads, gives a single entry per CDR3 protein. The data contain about 130,000 distinct CDR3 sequences, around 6.6% of them singletons. The sample consisted of blood, either unsorted or a sorted T cell fraction (not recorded which). The receptor was isolated from a female donor with ankylosing spondylitis or in good health (not recorded which). This rearrangement joins TRBV12-3 or TRBV12-4 to TRBJ1-5; tentative D call: TRBD1 (5 bases). CDR3 residues: CVSSPREGPQPQHF. CDR3 nucleotides: TGTGTCAGCAGCCCTCGTGAGGGACCCCAGCCCCAGCATTTT.